A selection of T cell receptor beta chains follows, all from one sample in a study of CD8 T cells in Susac syndrome. TCRdb analysed the immunoSEQ multiplex PCR reads with MiXCR anew, one entry per CDR3 protein. Of hundreds of thousands of distinct CDR3 sequences in the sample, roughly 85% are singletons; the top ten hold 0.11%. Source material: CD8+ T cells from PBMCs. The receptors were gathered from a human donor with multiple sclerosis. CDR3s include the opening cysteine and the closing phenylalanine or tryptophan.

V gene | CDR3 protein
TRBV6-5 | CASSPEGNTIYF
TRBV27 | CASRGGALGYTF
TRBV9 | CASSAYLQGFHVNTQYF
TRBV12-3/TRBV12-4 | CASSPTGPWEQYF
TRBV6-5 | CASSYSRGELPNEQYF
TRBV27 | CASSPPGLANTDTQYF
TRBV20-1 | CSARDGRVEGYGYTF
TRBV18 | CASSPLGKGYEQYF
TRBV9 | CASSVGYEQFF
TRBV29-1 | CSAGLAGAYNEQFF
TRBV5-1 | CASSSGRDPYEQYF
TRBV11-2 | CASSFGGAETQYF
TRBV18 | CASSPDRVGEKLFF
TRBV23-1 | CASSQSQGGETQYF
TRBV11-1 | CASSLSYREGLAGGHNEQFF
TRBV20-1 | CSANNRERDTEAFF
TRBV28 | CASSLDSRGWEKLFF